Here is one TCR beta chain with its context. This record comes from a study of PD-L1 blockade in urothelial cancer. The sample's time point: pretreatment peripheral blood. Libraries were prepared by immunoSEQ multiplex PCR; TCRdb keeps only in-frame clonotypes and omits some of them. The profile shows 85,000 to 90,000 clones, about 90% of them singletons. Trimming cost V 3 bases and J 3 bases, with 15 bases left between them. The CDR3 contains 16 residues. The germline CDR1 and CDR2 sequences are ENHRY and SYGVKD. This specimen consisted of PBMCs, obtained around atezolizumab (anti-PD-L1) treatment. This receptor was obtained from a woman older than 75 with urothelial cancer. This chain uses TRBV10-3 with TRBJ2-1; D gene uncertain. CDR3 DNA: TGTGCCATCAGTGACCAGCGTACTATACTCTACAATGAGCAGTTCTTC. It encodes CAISDQRTILYNEQFF.